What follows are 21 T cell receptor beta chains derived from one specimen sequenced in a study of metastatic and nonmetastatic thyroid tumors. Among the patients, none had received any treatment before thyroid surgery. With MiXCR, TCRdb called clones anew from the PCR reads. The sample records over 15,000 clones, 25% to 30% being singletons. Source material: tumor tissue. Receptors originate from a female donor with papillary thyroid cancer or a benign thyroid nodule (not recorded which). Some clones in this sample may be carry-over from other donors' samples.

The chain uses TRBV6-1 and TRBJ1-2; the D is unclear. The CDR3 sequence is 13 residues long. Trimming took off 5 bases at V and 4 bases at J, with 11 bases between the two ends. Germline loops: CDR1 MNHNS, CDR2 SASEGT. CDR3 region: CASSRQALYGYTF. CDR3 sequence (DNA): TGTGCCAGCAGTCGACAAGCCCTCTATGGCTACACCTTC.

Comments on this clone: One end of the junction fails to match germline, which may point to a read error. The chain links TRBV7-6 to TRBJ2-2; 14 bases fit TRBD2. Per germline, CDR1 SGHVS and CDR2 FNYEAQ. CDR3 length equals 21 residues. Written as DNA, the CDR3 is TGTGCTAGCAGCTTAGCGGGTCCAAGGACTAGCGGGAGGTCTACCACCGGGGAGCTGTTTTTT. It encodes CASSLAGPRTSGRSTTGELFF.

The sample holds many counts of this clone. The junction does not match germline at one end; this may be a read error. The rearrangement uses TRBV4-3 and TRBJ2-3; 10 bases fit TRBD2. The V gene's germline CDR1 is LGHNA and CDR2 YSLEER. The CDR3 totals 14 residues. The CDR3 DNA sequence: TGCGCCAGCAGCCAAGTTAGCGGGAGGCCCCTGTTACATTTT. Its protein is CASSQVSGRPLLHF.

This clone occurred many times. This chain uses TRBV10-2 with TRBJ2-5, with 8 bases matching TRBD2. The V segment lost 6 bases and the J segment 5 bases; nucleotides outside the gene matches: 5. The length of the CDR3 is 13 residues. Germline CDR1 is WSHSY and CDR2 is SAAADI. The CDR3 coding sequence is TGCGCCAGCAGACCGGGACTAGTGGAGACCCAGTACTTC. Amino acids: CASRPGLVETQYF.

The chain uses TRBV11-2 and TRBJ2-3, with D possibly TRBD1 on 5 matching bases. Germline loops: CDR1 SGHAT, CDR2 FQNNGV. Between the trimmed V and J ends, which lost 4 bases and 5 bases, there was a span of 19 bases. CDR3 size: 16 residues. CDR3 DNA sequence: TGTGCCAGCAGCTCCGTACTCACAGGTGGCGAAGATACGCAGTATTTT. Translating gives CASSSVLTGGEDTQYF.

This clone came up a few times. The CDR3 DNA follows: TGCGCCAGCAGCCAAGATATCCTAGCGGGGACCACAGATACGCAGTATTTT. Translation: CASSQDILAGTTDTQYF. The rearrangement uses TRBV4-3 and TRBJ2-3, with 9 bases aligning to TRBD2. CDR3 length: 17 residues. Germline trimming cut 0 bases from V and 2 bases from J; bases unmatched to any gene: 6. Germline CDR1 LGHNA, CDR2 YSLEER.

CDR3 protein: CASNADSSYNEQFF. In DNA form, the CDR3 reads TGTGCCAGCAACGCGGACAGCTCCTACAATGAGCAGTTCTTC. This chain links TRBV9 with TRBJ2-1; D may be TRBD1 (6 bases). The CDR3 covers 14 residues. V was pared by 6 bases and J by 0 bases, with 10 bases between. CDR1 is SGDLS and CDR2 is YYNGEE in the germline V gene.

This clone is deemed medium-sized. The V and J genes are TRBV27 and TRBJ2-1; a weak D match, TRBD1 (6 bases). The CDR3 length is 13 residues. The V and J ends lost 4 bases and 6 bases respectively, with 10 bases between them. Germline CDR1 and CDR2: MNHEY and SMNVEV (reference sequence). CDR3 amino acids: CASSYRVRNEQFF. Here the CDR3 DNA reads TGTGCCAGCAGTTACAGGGTTCGCAATGAGCAGTTCTTC.

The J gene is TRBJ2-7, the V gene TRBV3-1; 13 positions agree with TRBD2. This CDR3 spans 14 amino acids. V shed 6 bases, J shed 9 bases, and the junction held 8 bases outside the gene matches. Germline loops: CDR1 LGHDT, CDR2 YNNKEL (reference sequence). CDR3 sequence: CASSLGLAGEGQYF. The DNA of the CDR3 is TGTGCCAGCAGTCTCGGACTAGCGGGAGAAGGGCAGTACTTC.

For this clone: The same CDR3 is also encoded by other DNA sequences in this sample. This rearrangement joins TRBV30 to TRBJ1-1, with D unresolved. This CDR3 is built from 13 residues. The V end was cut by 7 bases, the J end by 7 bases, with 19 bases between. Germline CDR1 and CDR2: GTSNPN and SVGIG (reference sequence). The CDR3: CAFLGPGSDEAFF. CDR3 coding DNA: TGTGCCTTCCTTGGTCCGGGATCGGATGAAGCTTTCTTT.

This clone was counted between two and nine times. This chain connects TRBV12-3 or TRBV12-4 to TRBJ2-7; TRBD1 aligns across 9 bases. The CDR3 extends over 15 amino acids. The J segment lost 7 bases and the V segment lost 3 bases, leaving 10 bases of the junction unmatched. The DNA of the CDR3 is TGTGCCAGCAGTTTGAGGGGACAGGGTTGGGAAGAGCAGTACTTC. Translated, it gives CASSLRGQGWEEQYF.

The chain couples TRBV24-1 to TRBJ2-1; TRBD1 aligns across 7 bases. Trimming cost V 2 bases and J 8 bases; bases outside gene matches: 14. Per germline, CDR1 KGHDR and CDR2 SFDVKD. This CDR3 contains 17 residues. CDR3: CATSDSVRGQTNYEQFF. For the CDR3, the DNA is TGTGCCACCAGTGATTCTGTCCGGGGACAGACTAATTATGAGCAGTTCTTC.

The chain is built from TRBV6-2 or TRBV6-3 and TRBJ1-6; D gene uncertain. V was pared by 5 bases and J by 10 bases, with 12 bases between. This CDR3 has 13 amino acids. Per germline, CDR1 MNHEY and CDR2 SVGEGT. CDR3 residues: CASSTGERSPLHF. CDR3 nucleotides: TGTGCCAGCAGTACTGGGGAGAGATCACCCCTCCACTTT.

The CDR3 sequence: CASRGQGANYGYTF. In DNA, the CDR3 is TGTGCCAGTAGGGGACAGGGAGCTAACTATGGCTACACCTTC. The chain joins TRBV19 to TRBJ1-2; 9 bases are shared with TRBD1. J was trimmed by 0 bases and V by 6 bases; bases with no gene match: 2. The CDR3 length is 14 residues. CDR1 is LNHDA and CDR2 is SQIVND in the germline V gene (reference sequence). Full variable domain (rest looked up from reference TRBV19 and TRBJ1-2): DGGITQSPKYLFRKEGQNVTLSCEQNLNHDAMYWYRQDPGQGLRLIYYSQIVNDFQKGDIAEGYSVSREKKESFPLTVTSAQKNPTAFYLCASRGQGANYGYTFGSGTRLTVV.

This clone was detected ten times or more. CDR3 in DNA: TGTGCCAGCAGCTACGCGGCGGGACAGGGGGACGAAAAACTGTTTTTT. Protein: CASSYAAGQGDEKLFF. The chain is built from TRBV7-9 and TRBJ1-4; 11 nucleotides agree with TRBD1. There are 16 residues in the CDR3. The V gene's germline CDR1 is SEHNR and CDR2 FQNEAQ (reference sequence). V lost 4 bases to trimming and J lost 8 bases; unmatched junction nucleotides: 9.

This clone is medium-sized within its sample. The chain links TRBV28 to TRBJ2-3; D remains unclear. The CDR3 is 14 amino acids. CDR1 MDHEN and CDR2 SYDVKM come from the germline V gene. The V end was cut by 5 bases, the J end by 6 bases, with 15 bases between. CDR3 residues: CASSAADHQDTQYF. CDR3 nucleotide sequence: TGTGCCAGCAGTGCCGCCGACCATCAGGATACGCAGTATTTT.

The CDR3 protein is CARGPGGWGEKLFF. CDR3 DNA sequence: TGTGCCAGGGGCCCGGGGGGGTGGGGTGAAAAACTGTTTTTT. The chain carries TRBV6-2 or TRBV6-3 and TRBJ1-4; the D gene is possibly TRBD1 (5 bases). CDR3 length: 14 residues. Germline CDR1 MNHEY, CDR2 SVGEGT. Deletions cut 9 bases from V and 7 bases from J, with 18 bases between.

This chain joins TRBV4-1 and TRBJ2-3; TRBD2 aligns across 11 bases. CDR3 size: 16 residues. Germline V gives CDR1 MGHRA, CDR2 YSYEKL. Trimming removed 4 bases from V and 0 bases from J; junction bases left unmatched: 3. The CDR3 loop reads CASSPLAGGSTDTQYF. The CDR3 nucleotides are TGCGCCAGCAGCCCCCTAGCGGGAGGTAGCACAGATACGCAGTATTTT.

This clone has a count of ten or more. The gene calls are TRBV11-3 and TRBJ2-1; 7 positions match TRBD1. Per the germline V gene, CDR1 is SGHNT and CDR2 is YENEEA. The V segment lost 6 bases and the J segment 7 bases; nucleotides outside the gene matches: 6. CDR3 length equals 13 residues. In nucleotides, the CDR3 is TGTGCCAGCAGTACTACAGGGGAGAATGAGCAGTTCTTC. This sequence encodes CASSTTGENEQFF. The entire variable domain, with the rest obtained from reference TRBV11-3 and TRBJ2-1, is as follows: EAGVVQSPRYKIIEKKQPVAFWCNPISGHNTLYWYLQNLGQGPELLIRYENEEAVDDSQLPKDRFSAERLKGVDSTLKIQPAELGDSAVYLCASSTTGENEQFFGPGTRLTVL.

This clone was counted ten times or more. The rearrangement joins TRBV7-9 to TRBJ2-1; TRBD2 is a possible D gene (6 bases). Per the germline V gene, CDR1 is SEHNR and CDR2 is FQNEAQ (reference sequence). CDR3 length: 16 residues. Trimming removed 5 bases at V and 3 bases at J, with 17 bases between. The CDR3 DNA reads TGTGCCAGCAGCCGAGAAGGCGGGGATCTCTACAATGAGCAGTTCTTC. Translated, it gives CASSREGGDLYNEQFF.

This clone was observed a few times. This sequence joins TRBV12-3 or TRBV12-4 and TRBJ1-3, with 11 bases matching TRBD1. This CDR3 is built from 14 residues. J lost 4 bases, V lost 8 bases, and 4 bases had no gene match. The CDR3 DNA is TGTGCCAGCGGACAGGGGGCGAAAGGAAACACCATATATTTT. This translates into CASGQGAKGNTIYF.